The 27 T cell receptor beta chains listed next were all sequenced from one sample in a study of regulatory T cells in long-lasting Graves disease. Relying on iRepertoire HTBI primers and Arm-PCR of CDR3 regions, the team built TCR beta libraries. TCRdb called the multiplex PCR reads again in MiXCR, with one record for every CDR3 protein. The sample lists some 370,000 distinct CDR3 sequences, roughly 24% occurring once. Time point given: persistent/refractory GD, antithyroid drugs over 5 years with positive TRAb. Researchers made the TCR library from RNA that was extracted from PBMCs. This material consisted of peripheral blood mononuclear cells (PBMCs), taken when the disease was refractory, from a patient treated with antithyroid drugs. The receptors derive from a woman between 35 and 50 years old with Graves disease.

This clonotype was picked up a small number of times. The chain has TRBV2 and TRBJ1-6; no firm D call. Per germline, CDR1 SNHLY and CDR2 FYNNEI. The germline V and J ends were trimmed by 8 bases and 5 bases, with 10 bases remaining between them. The CDR3 is made up of 13 amino acids. The CDR3 bases are TGTGCCAGCCTTGGCGGACATAATTCACCCCTCCACTTT. It specifies CASLGGHNSPLHF.

This clonotype was seen a handful of times. V usage is TRBV13 and J usage is TRBJ1-5; D ambiguous. With 5 bases removed from V and 3 bases from J, the gap between germline ends came to 11 bases. This CDR3 spans 14 amino acids. Germline lookup yields CDR1 PRHDT and CDR2 FYEKMQ (reference sequence). This chain's CDR3 is CASSNGPYNQPQHF. Here the CDR3 DNA reads TGTGCCAGCAGCAACGGCCCTTACAATCAGCCCCAGCATTTT.

The CDR3 nucleotides are TGCGCCAGCAGCCAAGATTTCTTAGGGGGCACGAGGGGCTACACCTTC. Translating it yields CASSQDFLGGTRGYTF. The chain recombines TRBV4-1 with TRBJ1-2; 7 nucleotides match TRBD1. J lost 8 bases, V lost 0 bases, and 12 bases had no gene match. Germline V CDR1 and CDR2: MGHRA, YSYEKL. The CDR3 contains 16 residues.

In its sample, this clonotype was seen many times. The rearrangement links TRBV20-1 to TRBJ2-2, with a possible D match to TRBD2 (6 bases). Germline CDR1 DFQATT, CDR2 SNEGSKA (reference sequence). Trimming stripped 1 base from V and 2 bases from J, with 8 bases between. The CDR3 covers 14 residues. CDR3 DNA: TGCAGTGCTAGAGCGACTAGTAACACCGGGGAGCTGTTTTTT. Translated: CSARATSNTGELFF.

This clonotype was picked up a small number of times. The chain joins TRBV12-3 or TRBV12-4 to TRBJ2-1; 10 positions match TRBD1. Trimming cost V 4 bases and J 4 bases; bases outside gene matches: 10. The CDR3 extends over 17 amino acids. DNA of the CDR3: TGTGCCAGCAGTTCCGTGGCGGGGACAGGGGTTTACAATGAGCAGTTCTTC. Translating gives CASSSVAGTGVYNEQFF.

As concerns this clonotype: This is likely an artifact of a read error, given a far larger clone one base away. Because it lacks the conserved phenylalanine or tryptophan at the end, this CDR3 is likely a read error. The chain carries TRBV6-4 and TRBJ2-7, with 8 bases fitting TRBD1. Germline values: CDR1 MRHNA, CDR2 SNTAGT. The CDR3 length is 16 residues. With V trimmed by 3 bases and J by 5 bases, 12 bases remained unmatched. This chain's CDR3 is CASSESLAGGGHEQYL. DNA for the CDR3: TGTGCCAGCAGTGAAAGCTTGGCAGGGGGCGGACACGAGCAGTACCTC.

The rearrangement links TRBV5-5 to TRBJ2-1; 11 bases match TRBD2. Germline CDR1 reads SGHKS; CDR2 reads YYEKEE (reference sequence). V dropped 4 bases and J dropped 3; count of bases not matched to a gene: 3. The length of the CDR3 is 15 residues. This CDR3 reads CASSQGLAGYNEQFF. CDR3 coding DNA: TGTGCCAGCAGCCAAGGACTAGCGGGCTACAATGAGCAGTTCTTC.

Remarks on this clonotype: This could be a read error, since a much larger clone is one nucleotide away. CDR3 DNA sequence: TGTGCCACCAGCCGGAGGGCCCAAGAGGCCCAGTACTTC. Translation: CATSRRAQEAQYF. V is TRBV15 and J is TRBJ2-5; D perhaps matches TRBD2 (6 bases). Germline loops: CDR1 LNHNV, CDR2 YYDKDF (reference sequence). The CDR3 length is 13 residues.

Only a few counts were recorded for this clonotype. This likely reflects a read error, since a far larger clone is one base away. The CDR3 region is CASSEEAGDGGEQYF. CDR3 nucleotides: TGTGCCAGCAGTGAAGAGGCGGGAGACGGGGGCGAGCAGTACTTC. V usage is TRBV7-9 and J usage is TRBJ2-7; 7 bases agree with TRBD2. The CDR3 is 15 residues long. The V segment lost 6 bases and the J segment 6 bases; nucleotides outside the gene matches: 14. CDR1 SEHNR and CDR2 FQNEAQ come from the germline V gene (reference sequence).

A word on this clonotype: Being one base from a much bigger clone, this may be a read error. The V call is TRBV7-2, the J call TRBJ1-5; no definite D call. The CDR3 sequence is 15 residues long. In germline, CDR1 is SGHTA, CDR2 FQGNSA. The CDR3 protein is CASSLVRMSTQPQHF. The CDR3 nucleotides read TGTGCCAGCAGCTTAGTGAGGATGAGCACTCAGCCCCAGCATTTT. The whole variable domain, filled in from reference TRBV7-2 and TRBJ1-5, reads GAGVSQSPSNKVTEKGKDVELRCDPISGHTALYWYRQSLGQGLEFLIYFQGNSAPDKSGLPSDRFSAERTGGSVSTLTIQRTQQEDSAVYLCASSLVRMSTQPQHFGDGTRLSIL.

This clonotype was detected a few times. The chain links TRBV28 to TRBJ1-4; unclear D gene. The CDR3 sequence is 14 residues long. Germline CDR1 MDHEN, CDR2 SYDVKM. The V end lost 5 bases, the J end lost 4 bases, and 11 bases lay between the germline ends. Here the CDR3 reads CASSRARYNEKLFF. CDR3 nucleotides: TGTGCCAGCAGTAGGGCCCGTTATAATGAAAAACTGTTTTTT.

This clonotype occurred many times. The V and J genes are TRBV11-2 and TRBJ2-7; no clear D gene. Germline CDR1 SGHAT, CDR2 FQNNGV. V was cut by 4 bases and J by 6 bases, with 4 bases left in between. This CDR3 region has 10 residues. The CDR3 is CASSSAEQYF. In DNA form, the CDR3 reads TGTGCCAGCAGCTCGGCCGAGCAGTACTTC.

This clonotype was detected a few times. V usage is TRBV12-5 and J usage is TRBJ1-2; possible D gene TRBD1, 6 bases. Trimming took off 0 bases at V and 4 bases at J, with 15 bases between the two ends. The germline V gene encodes CDR1 LGHNT and CDR2 FRNRAP. The CDR3 consists of 16 residues. The CDR3 loop is CASGLVVGAPPYGYTF. CDR3 bases: TGTGCTAGTGGTTTGGTAGTGGGGGCCCCCCCCTATGGCTACACCTTC. Full variable domain (missing parts from reference TRBV12-5 and TRBJ1-2): DARVTQTPRHKVTEMGQEVTMRCQPILGHNTVFWYRQTMMQGLELLAYFRNRAPLDDSGMPKDRFSAEMPDATLATLKIQPSEPRDSAVYFCASGLVVGAPPYGYTFGSGTRLTVV.

The table lists this clonotype with many counts. V usage is TRBV20-1 and J usage is TRBJ1-1; unclear D gene. The ends were cut back, 3 bases at V and 0 bases at J, with 5 bases in the middle. The length of the CDR3 is 12 residues. CDR1 DFQATT and CDR2 SNEGSKA come from the germline V gene (reference sequence). This chain's CDR3 is CSASRVNTEAFF. CDR3 nucleotides: TGCAGTGCTAGCCGGGTGAACACTGAAGCTTTCTTT.

The chain uses TRBV11-3 and TRBJ1-1; 7 nucleotides match TRBD1. CDR1 is SGHNT and CDR2 is YENEEA in the germline V gene. Trimming at V came to 0 bases and at J to 5 bases, leaving 9 bases not matched to a gene. This CDR3 spans 16 amino acids. CDR3 in DNA: TGTGCCAGCAGCTTAGATTCGGACAGGCCGGGTACTGAAGCTTTCTTT. Protein product: CASSLDSDRPGTEAFF.

This clonotype was seen many times. This sequence joins TRBV7-8 and TRBJ2-7; no reliable D call. Germline-derived CDR1 and CDR2 are SGHVS and FQNEAQ. Trimming stripped 2 bases from V and 3 bases from J, with 8 bases between. The CDR3 covers 13 residues. The CDR3 region is CASSLITYYEQYF. The CDR3 coding sequence is TGTGCCAGCAGCTTAATAACATACTACGAGCAGTACTTC.

This clonotype was recorded at least ten times. V usage is TRBV28 and J usage is TRBJ1-1; the D gene is possibly TRBD1 (5 bases). The germline V and J ends were trimmed by 8 bases and 6 bases, with 22 bases remaining between them. This CDR3 has 15 amino acids. Germline CDR1 reads MDHEN; CDR2 reads SYDVKM. As DNA, the CDR3 is TGTGCCAGCTCCACAATTAAGACAGTAAAATCTGAAGCTTTCTTT. Its protein product is CASSTIKTVKSEAFF.

This clonotype was counted only a few times. The chain links TRBV29-1 to TRBJ2-2; D gene unclear. Trimming took off 4 bases at V and 4 bases at J, with 7 bases between the two ends. This CDR3 spans 12 amino acids. The germline V gene encodes CDR1 SQVTM and CDR2 ANQGSEA. The DNA for the CDR3 is TGCAGCGTTGGGCGGTCCACCGGGGAGCTGTTTTTT. Its translation is CSVGRSTGELFF.

This clonotype was recorded many times. The rearrangement uses TRBV6-2 or TRBV6-3 and TRBJ2-7; D is tentatively TRBD1 or TRBD2 (5 bases each). CDR1 and CDR2 from the germline V gene are MNHEY and SVGEGT. The CDR3 covers 13 residues. Trimming took off 4 bases at V and 7 bases at J, with 14 bases between the two ends. The CDR3 reads CASSSGPQIEQYF. DNA for the CDR3: TGTGCCAGCAGTTCGGGACCGCAGATAGAGCAGTACTTC.

This clonotype has at least ten counts. This chain connects TRBV29-1 to TRBJ2-7; D is perhaps TRBD1 (6 bases). Germline values: CDR1 SQVTM, CDR2 ANQGSEA. V was trimmed by 7 bases and J by 3 bases, leaving 28 bases between them. This CDR3 region has 17 residues. CDR3 sequence (DNA): TGCAGCGAGGTATTCAGGACAGACTCCAGACACCTCTACGAGCAGTACTTC. It is translated as CSEVFRTDSRHLYEQYF.

This clonotype was seen at least ten times. V and J are TRBV5-6 and TRBJ1-6, with 8 positions matching TRBD1. The CDR3 is 15 amino acids. CDR1 and CDR2 from the germline V gene are SGHDT and YYEEEE. Trimming cost V 3 bases and J 10 bases; bases outside gene matches: 9. In DNA, the CDR3 is TGTGCCAGCAGCTGGGACAGGTCCGGCCGGTCACCCCTCCACTTT. This translates into CASSWDRSGRSPLHF.

Many counts were recorded for this clonotype. CDR3 residues: CASSSRQLAKNIQYF. In nucleotides, the CDR3 is TGTGCCAGCAGTTCTCGGCAGCTAGCCAAAAACATTCAGTACTTC. V is TRBV12-3 or TRBV12-4 and J is TRBJ2-4; D gene unclear. V was trimmed by 4 bases and J by 0 bases, leaving 10 bases between them. There are 15 residues in the CDR3.

Concerning this clonotype itself: One end of the junction fails to match germline, which may point to a read error. The chain uses TRBV5-1 and TRBJ1-1; 8 nucleotides align to TRBD1. Germline V gene lookup returns CDR1 SGHRS and CDR2 YFSETQ. The CDR3 consists of 17 residues. DNA for the CDR3: TGCGCCAGCAGCTTGCTCTTACAGGGGGGTATGAACACTGAAGCCTTCTTT. Its translation: CASSLLLQGGMNTEAFF.

This clonotype was counted at least ten times. The V call is TRBV11-2, the J call TRBJ2-5; D not resolved. CDR1 and CDR2 from the germline V gene are SGHAT and FQNNGV. V lost 1 base and J 4 bases, leaving 4 bases between the germline ends. CDR3 length equals 12 residues. This CDR3 is CASSLVLETQYF. In nucleotides, the CDR3 is TGTGCCAGCAGCTTAGTCCTAGAGACCCAGTACTTC.

This clonotype was observed at least ten times. The chain employs TRBV28 and TRBJ2-2; 7 bases fit TRBD2. The CDR3 length is 16 residues. With V trimmed by 1 base and J by 0 bases, 2 bases remained unmatched. Per germline, CDR1 MDHEN and CDR2 SYDVKM. The CDR3 spells CASSLSLAANTGELFF. The CDR3 nucleotides are TGTGCCAGCAGTTTATCGCTAGCGGCGAACACCGGGGAGCTGTTTTTT. The whole variable domain, filled in from reference TRBV28 and TRBJ2-2, reads DVKVTQSSRYLVKRTGEKVFLECVQDMDHENMFWYRQDPGLGLRLIYFSYDVKMKEKGDIPEGYSVSREKKERFSLILESASTNQTSMYLCASSLSLAANTGELFFGEGSRLTVL.

This chain links TRBV5-6 with TRBJ2-7; D perhaps matches TRBD2 (5 bases). CDR1 and CDR2 (germline): SGHDT, YYEEEE. The CDR3 totals 15 residues. Trimming took 3 bases from V and 3 from J, leaving 16 bases between them. CDR3 protein: CASSSIFDYFYEQYF. The CDR3 DNA follows: TGTGCCAGCAGCTCAATATTCGACTACTTCTACGAGCAGTACTTC.

This chain connects TRBV28 to TRBJ1-4, with TRBD1 matching 7 bases. V dropped 3 bases and J dropped 0; count of bases not matched to a gene: 7. The CDR3 loop spans 17 amino acids. The germline V gene has CDR1 MDHEN and CDR2 SYDVKM. CDR3 bases: TGTGCCAGCAGTTTTACCGGGACAGATGCAACTAATGAAAAACTGTTTTTT. It is translated as CASSFTGTDATNEKLFF. The whole variable domain, filled in from reference TRBV28 and TRBJ1-4, reads DVKVTQSSRYLVKRTGEKVFLECVQDMDHENMFWYRQDPGLGLRLIYFSYDVKMKEKGDIPEGYSVSREKKERFSLILESASTNQTSMYLCASSFTGTDATNEKLFFGSGTQLSVL.